These 11 T cell receptor beta chains were sequenced from one sample in a study of Ad26.COV2.S vaccination and SARS-CoV-2 variants. As for treatment: about 20 received Ad26.COV2.S at low or high dose, single or two shots; 5 received placebo; per-sample allocation not given. Specimen acquisition occurred on day 63 following the initial vaccine or placebo injection. Using immunoSEQ multiplex PCR, the repertoire was profiled, and TCRdb retains in-frame clones only, with some absent. The sample lists hundreds of thousands of clones, roughly 89% occurring once. The sample consisted of peripheral blood, taken in a trial of Ad26.COV2.S vaccine versus placebo. All receptors come from a person aged 18 to 59 who received the Ad26.COV2.S COVID-19 vaccine or a placebo.

This chain links TRBV14 with TRBJ1-1; tentatively, D is TRBD1 (6 bases). The V and J ends lost 6 bases and 0 bases respectively, with 14 bases between them. Germline-derived CDR1 and CDR2 are SGHDN and FVKESK. The CDR3 loop spans 15 amino acids. CDR3: CASRPGAGLNTEAFF. The DNA of the CDR3 is TGTGCCAGCAGACCAGGGGCAGGGCTGAACACTGAAGCTTTCTTT.

This clone was seen at least ten times. V usage is TRBV7-3 and J usage is TRBJ1-2; D might be TRBD1 (6 bases). Per the germline V gene, CDR1 is SGHTA and CDR2 is FQGTGA. The germline V and J ends were trimmed by 1 base and 4 bases, with 16 bases remaining between them. This CDR3 is built from 16 residues. CDR3 sequence: CASSLRSGDISYGYTF. The DNA for the CDR3 is TGTGCCAGCAGCTTAAGAAGTGGGGACATAAGCTATGGCTACACCTTC.

The chain carries TRBV2 and TRBJ2-2; perhaps TRBD2 as D (6 bases). CDR3 length: 16 amino acids. CDR1 is SNHLY, CDR2 FYNNEI, per germline. V lost 3 bases and J lost 0, with 11 bases in between. The CDR3 DNA follows: TGTGCCAGCAGTGAGTGGAGGGCAGCGAACACCGGGGAGCTGTTTTTT. This translates into CASSEWRAANTGELFF.

This chain uses TRBV2 with TRBJ1-1; D gene unclear. The V gene lost 2 bases and the J gene lost 3 bases, with 7 bases spanning the gap. The CDR3 sequence is 13 residues long. Per the germline V gene, CDR1 is SNHLY and CDR2 is FYNNEI. The CDR3 region is CASSERLYTEAFF. CDR3 DNA sequence: TGTGCCAGCAGTGAACGTCTTTACACTGAAGCTTTCTTT.

This chain connects TRBV11-2 to TRBJ1-1, with TRBD1 matching 8 bases. The length of the CDR3 is 12 residues. Germline V gene sequence: CDR1 SGHAT, CDR2 FQNNGV. V shed 3 bases and J 10 bases; nucleotides not matched to a gene: 4. The CDR3 DNA is TGTGCCAGCAGCTTCCAGGGGGCATCAGCTTTCTTT. Translating it yields CASSFQGASAFF.

The chain combines TRBV4-2 with TRBJ1-1; D not certain. With 4 bases removed from V and 7 bases from J, the gap between germline ends came to 16 bases. Germline CDR1 LGHNA, CDR2 YNFKEQ. The CDR3 is 14 amino acids. The CDR3 nucleotides read TGTGCCAGCAGCCTTGATTCCGAACAAGGTGAAGCTTTCTTT. This gives the protein CASSLDSEQGEAFF.

The J gene is TRBJ1-1, the V gene TRBV20-1, with a possible D match to TRBD1 (5 bases). The CDR3 loop spans 11 amino acids. Trimming pared 0 bases from V and 7 bases from J, leaving 6 bases between. Germline V gives CDR1 DFQATT, CDR2 SNEGSKA (reference sequence). The CDR3 DNA follows: TGCAGTGCTAGAGATGGGGGTGAAGCTTTCTTT. It is translated as CSARDGGEAFF.

J is TRBJ1-2 and V is TRBV28; D is possibly TRBD1 (6 bases). The CDR3 is 16 residues long. Trimming pared 1 base from V and 6 bases from J, leaving 18 bases between. Germline assignment: CDR1 MDHEN and CDR2 SYDVKM. This chain's CDR3 is CASSLSPSLQGHGYTF. For the CDR3, the DNA is TGTGCCAGCAGTTTATCGCCCAGCCTTCAGGGGCATGGCTACACCTTC.

This clone was seen a single time. V is TRBV5-1 and J is TRBJ2-7; D ambiguous. Trimming shortened V by 4 bases and J by 1 base, and 12 bases separated the two germline ends. CDR3 size: 14 residues. Germline V gene sequence: CDR1 SGHRS, CDR2 YFSETQ. CDR3 residues: CASSQPTSSYEQYF. DNA for the CDR3: TGCGCCAGCAGCCAACCGACGAGTTCCTACGAGCAGTACTTC.

This chain links TRBV19 with TRBJ2-1; no clear D. Trimming cost V 1 base and J 1 base, with 8 bases left between them. The CDR3 runs to 15 residues. Germline V gene data show CDR1 as LNHDA and CDR2 as SQIVND (reference sequence). CDR3 sequence reads: CASSIGDVSYNEQFF. CDR3 in DNA: TGTGCCAGTAGTATAGGTGATGTATCCTACAATGAGCAGTTCTTC.

The V gene is TRBV4-1, the J gene TRBJ1-3; D is unclear. V was clipped by 0 bases and J by 5 bases, with 11 bases between them. Per the germline V gene, CDR1 is MGHRA and CDR2 is YSYEKL. The CDR3 covers 15 residues. The CDR3 DNA follows: TGCGCCAGCAGCCAAGATACCGGCAGGAGAAACACCATATATTTT. This translates into CASSQDTGRRNTIYF.